The 29 T cell receptor beta chains reported below all come from one sample, sequenced in a study of regulatory T cells in long-lasting Graves disease. For TCR beta, libraries came from iRepertoire HTBI primers and Arm-PCR of CDR3 regions. TCRdb called the multiplex PCR reads again in MiXCR, with one record for every CDR3 protein. The table has 500,000 to 800,000 distinct CDR3 sequences, roughly 30% seen once; the top ten hold around 42%. Specified time point: persistent/refractory GD, antithyroid drugs over 5 years with positive TRAb. Extracted RNA from PBMCs served as the source of the TCR library. The sample in question was peripheral blood mononuclear cells (PBMCs), obtained when the disease was refractory, from a patient treated with antithyroid drugs. The source is a female donor with Graves disease.

In this sample, this clonotype turned up many times. The V call is TRBV28, the J call TRBJ2-5, with 7 bases lining up with TRBD1. This CDR3 has 14 residues. Per germline, CDR1 MDHEN and CDR2 SYDVKM. After removal of 8 bases from V and 9 bases from J, the junction contained 15 bases not matched to a gene. The chain's CDR3 is CASLGTATWRSQYF. CDR3 nucleotide sequence: TGTGCCAGCCTTGGGACAGCCACATGGCGGTCCCAGTACTTC.

This clonotype has ten or more counts. The chain recombines TRBV28 with TRBJ1-5; TRBD1 aligns across 7 bases. In germline, CDR1 is MDHEN, CDR2 SYDVKM. After removal of 5 bases from V and 10 bases from J, the junction contained 5 bases not matched to a gene. The CDR3 has 12 residues. CDR3 sequence: CASSVNRGPQHF. In DNA, the CDR3 is TGTGCCAGCAGTGTAAACAGGGGACCCCAGCATTTT.

Only a few counts were recorded for this clonotype. The rearrangement joins TRBV15 to TRBJ1-2; D is unclear. The germline V and J ends were trimmed by 3 bases and 5 bases, with 7 bases remaining between them. The CDR3 totals 12 residues. CDR1 and CDR2 from the germline V gene are LNHNV and YYDKDF (reference sequence). The DNA of the CDR3 is TGTGCCACCAGCAGGACAAAATATGGCTACACCTTC. Translating gives CATSRTKYGYTF.

This sequence joins TRBV12-3 or TRBV12-4 and TRBJ1-5, with no clear D. The CDR3 is 14 residues long. V lost 2 bases and J lost 4, with 9 bases in between. CDR3 protein: CASSLRGANQPQHF. The CDR3 coding sequence is TGTGCCAGCAGTTTACGAGGAGCAAATCAGCCCCAGCATTTT.

The genes are TRBV29-1 and TRBJ1-2; D is undetermined. The germline V gene has CDR1 SQVTM and CDR2 ANQGSEA. V lost 3 bases and J lost 7, with 6 bases in between. The CDR3 contains 10 residues. CDR3 residues: CSVETGGYTF. DNA of the CDR3: TGCAGCGTTGAGACTGGTGGCTACACCTTC.

The chain joins TRBV3-1 to TRBJ1-1; 7 nucleotides agree with TRBD1. The V and J ends lost 4 bases and 8 bases, in that order; junction bases with no gene match: 4. Per the germline V gene, CDR1 is LGHDT and CDR2 is YNNKEL (reference sequence). The CDR3 sequence is 12 residues long. This CDR3 is CASSREGAEAFF. CDR3 nucleotides: TGTGCCAGCAGCCGGGAGGGGGCCGAAGCTTTCTTT. Supplemented by reference TRBV3-1 and TRBJ1-1, the full variable domain reads DTAVSQTPKYLVTQMGNDKSIKCEQNLGHDTMYWYKQDSKKFLKIMFSYNNKELIINETVPNRFSPKSPDKAHLNLHINSLELGDSAVYFCASSREGAEAFFGQGTRLTVV.

Many counts were recorded for this clonotype. The gene calls are TRBV6-1 and TRBJ2-7; weak D call: TRBD1 (6 bases). This CDR3 comprises 15 residues. Germline-derived CDR1 and CDR2 are MNHNS and SASEGT. The ends were cut back, 10 bases at V and 3 bases at J, with 22 bases in the middle. Here the CDR3 reads CATQAMRQGHYEQYF. The CDR3 DNA reads TGTGCCACCCAAGCTATGCGGCAGGGACACTACGAGCAGTACTTC.

This rearrangement joins TRBV30 to TRBJ2-7, with D hard to call. Germline assignment: CDR1 GTSNPN and CDR2 SVGIG (reference sequence). This CDR3 is built from 13 residues. The V end was cut by 0 bases, the J end by 2 bases, with 8 bases between. The CDR3 coding sequence is TGTGCCTGGAGTGTACGTTTAGCCTACGAGCAGTACTTC. As protein: CAWSVRLAYEQYF.

In its sample, this clonotype was seen a few times. The chain combines TRBV29-1 with TRBJ1-1, with D tentatively TRBD1 (6 bases). Per germline, CDR1 SQVTM and CDR2 ANQGSEA. Deletions cut 1 base from V and 4 bases from J, with 19 bases between. The CDR3 contains 16 residues. The CDR3, as DNA: TGCAGCGTTGAAGGAGGGGCGGGGGGCTTGGGCACTGAAGCTTTCTTT. As protein: CSVEGGAGGLGTEAFF.

This clonotype was counted only a few times. The V call is TRBV14, the J call TRBJ2-2; 16 positions match TRBD2. V shed 2 bases and J 12 bases; nucleotides not matched to a gene: 6. CDR1 and CDR2 (germline): SGHDN, FVKESK. The CDR3 is 16 residues long. This chain's CDR3 is CASSQHGTSGRAQLFF. The CDR3 nucleotides are TGTGCCAGCAGCCAACACGGGACTAGCGGGAGGGCCCAGCTGTTTTTT.

This clonotype was seen only a few times. The rearrangement links TRBV9 to TRBJ2-7, with TRBD1 as a possible D gene (5 bases). Trimming cost V 0 bases and J 1 base, with 11 bases left between them. From germline, CDR1 is SGDLS and CDR2 YYNGEE. The CDR3 length is 15 residues. CDR3 sequence reads: CASSVGGRASYEQYF. The CDR3, as DNA: TGTGCCAGCAGCGTAGGGGGCAGGGCTTCCTACGAGCAGTACTTC.

CDR3 in amino acids: CAISESASQEAFF. The CDR3 nucleotides read TGTGCCATCAGTGAGTCAGCCAGCCAGGAAGCTTTCTTT. This chain uses TRBV10-3 with TRBJ1-1; no clear D gene. CDR1 is ENHRY and CDR2 is SYGVKD in the germline V gene. V lost 0 bases to trimming and J lost 8 bases, with 10 bases between them. CDR3 length equals 13 residues.

This clonotype was seen many times. The chain combines TRBV2 with TRBJ1-1, with TRBD1 as a possible D gene (5 bases). The CDR3 loop spans 14 amino acids. The V gene lost 5 bases and the J gene lost 3 bases, with 13 bases spanning the gap. Germline V gene lookup returns CDR1 SNHLY and CDR2 FYNNEI. CDR3 bases: TGTGCCAGCAGTAAACGATCGGGGGACACTGAAGCTTTCTTT. This codes for CASSKRSGDTEAFF.

This clonotype was counted only a few times. The chain carries TRBV28 and TRBJ1-5; D is ambiguous. The germline V and J ends were trimmed by 6 bases and 5 bases, with 23 bases remaining between them. The CDR3 loop spans 17 amino acids. Germline assignment: CDR1 MDHEN and CDR2 SYDVKM. The CDR3 DNA reads TGTGCCAGCAGCCCTCCAGTGGAGGAGGAGGTGGATCAGCCCCAGCATTTT. Its protein is CASSPPVEEEVDQPQHF.

This sequence joins TRBV18 and TRBJ2-5; D is uncertain. This CDR3 contains 13 residues. The ends were cut back, 3 bases at V and 2 bases at J, with 7 bases in the middle. CDR1 is KGHSH, CDR2 LQKENI, per germline. CDR3 residues: CASSPARQETQYF. The DNA for the CDR3 is TGTGCCAGCTCACCCGCCAGACAAGAGACCCAGTACTTC.

V and J are TRBV13 and TRBJ2-1, with D possibly being TRBD1 or TRBD2 (5 bases each). This CDR3 has 14 residues. Germline CDR1 is PRHDT and CDR2 is FYEKMQ (reference sequence). V was trimmed by 5 bases and J by 7 bases, leaving 15 bases between them. DNA of the CDR3: TGTGCCAGCAGCGCCTCATGGGGGTTAAATGAGCAGTTCTTC. Amino acids: CASSASWGLNEQFF.

This clonotype was found many times. The chain recombines TRBV15 with TRBJ1-5, with 9 bases aligning to TRBD1. The CDR3 runs 14 residues. Germline CDR1 reads LNHNV; CDR2 reads YYDKDF (reference sequence). V trimming: 5 bases; J trimming: 7 bases; junction bases outside the gene matches: 6. The CDR3 DNA reads as TGTGCCACCAGCGAACAGGGGGCCACGCAGCCCCAGCATTTT. Translating gives CATSEQGATQPQHF.

This chain links TRBV3-1 with TRBJ1-3; D is uncertain. CDR1 and CDR2 from the germline V gene are LGHDT and YNNKEL (reference sequence). V lost 2 bases to trimming and J lost 0 bases, with 8 bases between them. This CDR3 has 15 amino acids. The CDR3, as DNA: TGTGCCAGCAGCCAACAGGCTTACTCTGGAAACACCATATATTTT. This gives the protein CASSQQAYSGNTIYF.

J is TRBJ2-7 and V is TRBV3-1, with unresolved D. Germline CDR1 is LGHDT and CDR2 is YNNKEL (reference sequence). This CDR3 is built from 15 residues. Trimming left V 1 base short and J 2 bases short, with 12 bases between. CDR3 nucleotides: TGTGCCAGCAGCCAAGGGGTGACCCCAACCTACGAGCAGTACTTC. Translation: CASSQGVTPTYEQYF.

The rearrangement joins TRBV29-1 to TRBJ1-1; 7 bases are a match to TRBD1. The V gene's germline CDR1 is SQVTM and CDR2 ANQGSEA. The CDR3 contains 12 residues. The junction had 7 bases not matched to a gene; V was cut back by 6 bases and J by 6 bases. The CDR3 here is CSVHRDSAEAFF. Written as DNA, the CDR3 is TGCAGCGTACACAGGGACAGCGCTGAAGCTTTCTTT. Together with reference TRBV29-1 and TRBJ1-1, the CDR3 gives the full variable domain: SAVISQKPSRDICQRGTSLTIQCQVDSQVTMMFWYRQQPGQSLTLIATANQGSEATYESGFVIDKFPISRPNLTFSTLTVSNMSPEDSSIYLCSVHRDSAEAFFGQGTRLTVV.

The chain is built from TRBV3-1 and TRBJ2-7, with TRBD2 matching over 7 bases. The CDR3 is 16 residues long. V shed 2 bases, J shed 2 bases, and the junction held 9 bases outside the gene matches. Germline V gene data show CDR1 as LGHDT and CDR2 as YNNKEL (reference sequence). In DNA, the CDR3 is TGTGCCAGCAGCCAACCCCGGGGAGCGGGGACCTACGAGCAGTACTTC. It specifies CASSQPRGAGTYEQYF.

The sample holds a few counts of this clonotype. The V gene is TRBV13, the J gene TRBJ1-1; 7 bases agree with TRBD1. The V gene's germline CDR1 is PRHDT and CDR2 FYEKMQ (reference sequence). This CDR3 region has 16 residues. Trimming at V came to 2 bases and at J to 5 bases, leaving 11 bases not matched to a gene. CDR3 sequence: CASSLNGLGQPTEAFF. In DNA, the CDR3 is TGTGCCAGCAGCTTAAATGGCTTGGGACAGCCTACTGAAGCTTTCTTT.

V is TRBV7-9 and J is TRBJ2-7, with TRBD1 matching 11 bases. The germline V gene has CDR1 SEHNR and CDR2 FQNEAQ (reference sequence). The length of the CDR3 is 14 residues. With V trimmed by 5 bases and J by 5 bases, 5 bases remained unmatched. CDR3 nucleotide sequence: TGTGCCAGCAGCCGGACAGGGGGCAGCGACGAGCAGTACTTC. Protein: CASSRTGGSDEQYF.

This clonotype was recorded at least ten times. The rearrangement joins TRBV2 to TRBJ1-1; tentatively, D is TRBD1 (6 bases). CDR1 and CDR2 (germline): SNHLY, FYNNEI. The length of the CDR3 is 16 residues. Trimming cost V 1 base and J 1 base, with 13 bases left between them. CDR3 sequence reads: CASSEVGGARNTEAFF. The CDR3 DNA sequence: TGTGCCAGCAGTGAAGTTGGGGGGGCGCGGAACACTGAAGCTTTCTTT.

This clonotype appeared a few times. The chain couples TRBV19 to TRBJ2-7; a possible D gene is TRBD2 (6 bases). Germline values: CDR1 LNHDA, CDR2 SQIVND (reference sequence). The CDR3 runs 13 residues. V lost 10 bases and J 3 bases, leaving 16 bases between the germline ends. CDR3 protein: CATTNAGRYEQYF. DNA of the CDR3: TGTGCCACCACAAACGCGGGGCGCTACGAGCAGTACTTC.

Only a few counts were recorded for this clonotype. The gene calls are TRBV28 and TRBJ1-5, with no clear D. Germline V gene sequence: CDR1 MDHEN, CDR2 SYDVKM. This CDR3 is built from 18 residues. Trimming shortened V by 1 base and J by 0 bases, and 16 bases separated the two germline ends. The DNA of the CDR3 is TGTGCCAGCAGTTTATCTCCCCGGACGGCAAATAGCAATCAGCCCCAGCATTTT. Protein product: CASSLSPRTANSNQPQHF.

This clonotype was observed a few times. Written as DNA, the CDR3 is TGCGCCAGCAGCCAGCAAACAGGGCGAGATGAAGCTTTCTTT. This encodes CASSQQTGRDEAFF. The chain joins TRBV4-1 to TRBJ1-1; the D gene is possibly TRBD1 (6 bases). Trimming took off 3 bases at V and 7 bases at J, with 15 bases between the two ends. From germline, CDR1 is MGHRA and CDR2 YSYEKL. The CDR3 is made up of 14 amino acids.

This clonotype was recorded at least ten times. DNA of the CDR3: TGTGCCAGCAGCTTAGCATTGGGTGGCTATTCCTACGAGCAGTACTTC. Translated: CASSLALGGYSYEQYF. The chain has TRBV11-2 and TRBJ2-7; D not certain. The CDR3 covers 16 residues. The germline CDR1 and CDR2 sequences are SGHAT and FQNNGV. Trimming removed 1 base at V and 1 base at J, with 14 bases between.

The table lists this clonotype with many counts. This chain links TRBV28 with TRBJ1-1; D might be TRBD1 (5 bases). CDR1 and CDR2 (germline): MDHEN, SYDVKM. Between the trimmed V and J ends, which lost 5 bases and 0 bases, there was a span of 16 bases. The CDR3 loop spans 16 amino acids. This chain's CDR3 is CASSGIDRLMNTEAFF. CDR3 DNA: TGTGCCAGCAGTGGGATCGACAGACTCATGAACACTGAAGCTTTCTTT.